The clone carrying this TCR beta chain was seen at least ten times. The junction shows a germline mismatch at one end, possibly a read error. Time point defined: newly diagnosed GD, antithyroid drugs for less than 3 months. RNA extracted from PBMCs served as the sequencing template. With EDTA tubes as the receptacles, around 10 milliliters of peripheral blood were drawn. Arm-PCR of CDR3 regions and iRepertoire HTBI primers were the basis on which TCR beta libraries were built. Each CDR3 protein gets one entry after TCRdb re-called the multiplex PCR reads with MiXCR. The sample shows hundreds of thousands of distinct CDR3 sequences, roughly 15% of them seen only once. These data originate in a study of regulatory T cells in long-lasting Graves disease. This CDR3 spans 15 amino acids. The germline gives CDR1 MDHEN, CDR2 SYDVKM. A further study also used this sample, focusing on T cells in Graves' hyperthyroidism and ophthalmopathy.

The TCR sequence derives from a woman in her twenties or thirties with Graves disease. This sample comprised peripheral blood mononuclear cells (PBMCs), obtained at new diagnosis, from a patient treated with antithyroid drugs. The rearrangement joins TRBV28 to TRBJ2-2; D is unclear. CDR3 sequence (DNA): TGTGCCAGCAGATTATACAGCGCGAACACCGGGGAGCTGTTTTTT. The encoded protein is CASRLYSANTGELFF.